This TCR beta chain derives from a study of blood T cell repertoires in COVID-19. This CDR3 contains 14 residues. With 4 bases removed from V and 7 bases from J, the gap between germline ends came to 12 bases. The germline V gene has CDR1 SGDLS and CDR2 YYNGEE. Using immunoSEQ multiplex PCR, the repertoire was profiled, and TCRdb retains in-frame clones only, with some absent. The table shows some 250,000 clones, with 70% to 75% occurring only once. Source material: peripheral blood. The genes are TRBV9 and TRBJ1-6, with D possibly matching TRBD1 (6 bases). The TCR sequence derives from a woman aged 80 or over with acute or convalescent COVID-19. CDR3: CASSWGRSNSPLHF. CDR3 bases: TGTGCCAGCAGCTGGGGGCGGAGCAATTCACCCCTCCACTTT.